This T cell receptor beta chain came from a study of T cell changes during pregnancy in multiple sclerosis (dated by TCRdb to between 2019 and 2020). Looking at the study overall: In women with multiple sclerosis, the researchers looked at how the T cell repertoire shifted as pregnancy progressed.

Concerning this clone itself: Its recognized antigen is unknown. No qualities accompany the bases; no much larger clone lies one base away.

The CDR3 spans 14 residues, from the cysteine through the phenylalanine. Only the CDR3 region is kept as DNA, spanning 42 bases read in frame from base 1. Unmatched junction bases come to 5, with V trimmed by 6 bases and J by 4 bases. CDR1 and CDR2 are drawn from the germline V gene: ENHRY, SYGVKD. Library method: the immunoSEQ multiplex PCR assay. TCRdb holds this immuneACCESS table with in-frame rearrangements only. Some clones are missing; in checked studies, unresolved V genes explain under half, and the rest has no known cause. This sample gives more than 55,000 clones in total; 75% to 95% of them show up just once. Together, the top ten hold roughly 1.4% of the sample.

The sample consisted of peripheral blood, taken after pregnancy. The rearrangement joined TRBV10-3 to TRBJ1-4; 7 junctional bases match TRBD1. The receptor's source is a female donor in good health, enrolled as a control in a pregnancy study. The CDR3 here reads CAIRAGTDNEKLFF. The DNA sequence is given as TGTGCCATCAGAGCCGGGACAGATAATGAAAAACTGTTTTTT.